The T cell receptor beta chain under discussion was sequenced for a study of beta chain features in type 1 diabetes. General observations from the study: Cells with high TCR expression could be over-represented by cDNA sequencing. VDJ junctions from patients with type 1 diabetes contained fewer insertions and more deletions. Moderate but significant shortening of TCRB CDR3s was recorded in all four CD4+ subsets from Type 1 diabetes patients.

About this clone: The antigen remains undetermined.

Unmatched junction bases numbered 13, after V lost 0 bases and J lost 2 bases. Germline assignment: CDR1 SGHRS and CDR2 YFSETQ. The CDR3 runs to 19 residues. The authors reverse transcribed all of the isolated RNA, so sequencing captured expressed TCRB transcripts. This table comes from immunoSEQ multiplex PCR, and its TCRdb copy is limited to in-frame clones, with some not included. The table has about 240,000 clones, 11% to 15% seen once. The origin of this receptor is a man aged 30-40 years with type 1 diabetes. The sample taken for sequencing was naive CD4+ T cells from blood. The gene calls are TRBV5-1 and TRBJ2-7, with 11 nucleotides matching TRBD2. The CDR3 nucleotides are TGCGCCAGCAGCTTGGCCGCTGATAGCGGGAGGGCTACAACCTACGAGCAGTACTTC. As protein: CASSLAADSGRATTYEQYF.